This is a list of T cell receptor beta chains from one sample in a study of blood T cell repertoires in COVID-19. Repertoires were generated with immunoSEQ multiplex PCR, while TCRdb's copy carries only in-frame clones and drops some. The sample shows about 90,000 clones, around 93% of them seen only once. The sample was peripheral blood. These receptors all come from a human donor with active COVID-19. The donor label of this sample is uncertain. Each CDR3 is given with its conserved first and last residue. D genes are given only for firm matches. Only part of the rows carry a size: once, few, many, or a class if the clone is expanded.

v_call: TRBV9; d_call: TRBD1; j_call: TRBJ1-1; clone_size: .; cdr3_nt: TGTGCCAGCAGCGCCGAGACAGGGTATCTGTCTGAAGCTTTCTTT; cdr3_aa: CASSAETGYLSEAFF
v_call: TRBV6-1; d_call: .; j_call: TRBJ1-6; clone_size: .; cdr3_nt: TGTGCCAGCAGTGAGCGGACAGTTCGGTCACCCCTCCACTTT; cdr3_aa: CASSERTVRSPLHF
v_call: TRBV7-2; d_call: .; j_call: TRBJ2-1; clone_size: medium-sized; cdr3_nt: TGTGCCAGCAGCTTACTCAGGGTTTCCTACAATGAGCAGTTCTTC; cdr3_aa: CASSLLRVSYNEQFF
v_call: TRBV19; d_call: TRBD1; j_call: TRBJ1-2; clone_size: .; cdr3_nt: TGTGCCAGTAGTCCCGGGACAGGTTTTTTCGGCTACACCTTC; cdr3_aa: CASSPGTGFFGYTF
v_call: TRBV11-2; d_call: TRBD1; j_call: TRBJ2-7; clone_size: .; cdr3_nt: TGTGCCAGCAGCTTACAGGCAGGGGGCTTCTACGAGCAGTACTTC; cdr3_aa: CASSLQAGGFYEQYF
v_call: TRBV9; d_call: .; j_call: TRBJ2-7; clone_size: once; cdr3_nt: TGTGCCAGCAGCGTAGATCTGGGCCCCGAGCAGTACTTC; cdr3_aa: CASSVDLGPEQYF
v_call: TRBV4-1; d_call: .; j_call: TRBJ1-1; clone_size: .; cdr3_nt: TGCGCCAGCAGCCAAGTTCTGGGCCGAGAACCCGCGGCTTTCTTT; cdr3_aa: CASSQVLGREPAAFF
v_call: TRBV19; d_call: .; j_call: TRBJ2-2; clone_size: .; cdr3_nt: TGTGCCAGTAGTATAGACCCCCCTGGGGCAGAATACACCGGGGAGCTGTTTTTT; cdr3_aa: CASSIDPPGAEYTGELFF
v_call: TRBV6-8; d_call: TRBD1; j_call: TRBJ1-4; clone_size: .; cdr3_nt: TGTGCCAGCACTACTGGACAGGGGCCCCCGTTGAGGCATGAAAAACTGTTTTTT; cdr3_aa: CASTTGQGPPLRHEKLFF
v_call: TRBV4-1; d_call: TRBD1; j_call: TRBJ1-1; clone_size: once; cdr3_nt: TGCGCCAGCAGCCAAGAGTGGACAGGGGATTCTGAAGCTTTCTTT; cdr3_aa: CASSQEWTGDSEAFF
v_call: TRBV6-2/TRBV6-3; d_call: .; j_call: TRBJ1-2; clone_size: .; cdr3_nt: TGTGCCAGCAGTTCGGGACAAGAAAACTATGGCTACACCTTC; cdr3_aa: CASSSGQENYGYTF
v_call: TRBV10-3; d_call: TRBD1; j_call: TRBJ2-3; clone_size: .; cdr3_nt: TGTGCCGTTTGGACAGGGGGAGATAGCACAGATACGCAGTATTTT; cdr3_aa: CAVWTGGDSTDTQYF
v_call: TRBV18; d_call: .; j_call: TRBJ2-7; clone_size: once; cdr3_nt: TGTGCCAGCTCTCCAACGAGGGACATGGAGCGGCTCGAGCAGTACTTC; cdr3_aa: CASSPTRDMERLEQYF
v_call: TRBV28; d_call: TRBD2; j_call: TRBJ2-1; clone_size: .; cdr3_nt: TGTGCCAGCAGTCGACCGACTAGCGGGGACCACAATGAGCAGTTCTTC; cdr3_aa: CASSRPTSGDHNEQFF
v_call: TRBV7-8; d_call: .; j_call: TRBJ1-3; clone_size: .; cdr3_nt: TGTGCCAGCAGCTTAGACAGGGAGTACGGAAACACCATATATTTT; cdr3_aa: CASSLDREYGNTIYF
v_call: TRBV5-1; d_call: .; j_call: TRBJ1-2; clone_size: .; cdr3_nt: TGCGCCAGCAGCCTAGGAAGTCCCACTAACTATGGCTACACCTTC; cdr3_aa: CASSLGSPTNYGYTF
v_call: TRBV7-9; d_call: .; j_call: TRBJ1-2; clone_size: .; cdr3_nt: TGTGCCAGCAGGCGGCCGGGACATAACTATGGCTACACCTTC; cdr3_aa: CASRRPGHNYGYTF
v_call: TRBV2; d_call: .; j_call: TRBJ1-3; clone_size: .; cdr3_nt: TGTGCCAGCAGTGAATTGTTCGGGGGGCGTGGAAACACCATATATTTT; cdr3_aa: CASSELFGGRGNTIYF
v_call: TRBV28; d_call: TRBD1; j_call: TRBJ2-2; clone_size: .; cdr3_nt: TGTGCCAGCCGCCTAAGGACAGGGGGAACCGCGAACACCGGGGAGCTGTTTTTT; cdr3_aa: CASRLRTGGTANTGELFF
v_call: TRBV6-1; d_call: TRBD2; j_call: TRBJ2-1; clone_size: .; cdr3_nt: TGTGCCAGCAGTGAAGCGGCGGGGAGGGCCTACAATGAGCAGTTCTTC; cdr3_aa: CASSEAAGRAYNEQFF
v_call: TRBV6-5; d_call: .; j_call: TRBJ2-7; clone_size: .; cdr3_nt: TGTGCCAGCAGTCCCCGACAGGCCGCTTCCTACGAGCAGTACTTC; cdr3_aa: CASSPRQAASYEQYF
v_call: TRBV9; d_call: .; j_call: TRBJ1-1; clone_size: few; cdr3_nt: TGTGCCAGCAGCGATTATAACACTGAAGCTTTCTTT; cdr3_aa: CASSDYNTEAFF
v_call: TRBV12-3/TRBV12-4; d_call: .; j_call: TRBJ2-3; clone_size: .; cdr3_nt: TGTGCCAGCAGTTCGACTTTCACAGATACGCAGTATTTT; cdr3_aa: CASSSTFTDTQYF
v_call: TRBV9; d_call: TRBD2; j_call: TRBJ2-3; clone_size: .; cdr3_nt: TGTGCCAGCAGCACACTAGCGGGGGGGGCAGATACGCAGTATTTT; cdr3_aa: CASSTLAGGADTQYF
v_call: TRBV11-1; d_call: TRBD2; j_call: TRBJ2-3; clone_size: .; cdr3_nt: TGTGCCAGCAGTAGCGGGGGCCCGATGAGCACAGATACGCAGTATTTT; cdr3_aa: CASSSGGPMSTDTQYF
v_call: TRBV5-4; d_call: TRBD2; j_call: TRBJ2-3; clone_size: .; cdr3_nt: TGTGCCAGCAGCTTCCTTAGCGGGAAGACAGATACGCAGTATTTT; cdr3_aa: CASSFLSGKTDTQYF
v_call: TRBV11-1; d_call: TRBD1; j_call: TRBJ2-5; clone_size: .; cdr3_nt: TGTGCCAGCAGCTTGGGGACAGGTACGGAGACCCAGTACTTC; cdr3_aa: CASSLGTGTETQYF
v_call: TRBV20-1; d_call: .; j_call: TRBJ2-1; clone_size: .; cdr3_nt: TGCAGTGCTAGTAACAGTCCCTCCTACAATGAGCAGTTCTTC; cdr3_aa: CSASNSPSYNEQFF
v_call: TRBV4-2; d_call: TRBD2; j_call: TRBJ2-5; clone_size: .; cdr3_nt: TGTGCCAGCAGCCAAGGCTCCGGGGGGTTGGTAGAGACCCAGTACTTC; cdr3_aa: CASSQGSGGLVETQYF
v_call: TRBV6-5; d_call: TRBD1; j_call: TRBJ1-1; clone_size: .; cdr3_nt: TGTGCCAGCAGTTACTCAAACAGGGGAAGGACTGAAGCTTTCTTT; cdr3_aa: CASSYSNRGRTEAFF
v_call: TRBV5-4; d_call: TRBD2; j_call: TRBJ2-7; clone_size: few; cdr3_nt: TGTGCCAGCAGCTCGGGACTAGCGGGGGCTTACGAGCAGTACTTC; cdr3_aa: CASSSGLAGAYEQYF
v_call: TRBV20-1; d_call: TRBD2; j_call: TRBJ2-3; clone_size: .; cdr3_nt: TGCAGTGCTAGTTCCGCTAGCGGGGGGGTCACAGATACGCAGTATTTT; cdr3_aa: CSASSASGGVTDTQYF
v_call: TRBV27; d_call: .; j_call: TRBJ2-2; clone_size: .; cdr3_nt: TGTGCCAGCAGTTTGAACAGGAACACCGGGGAGCTGTTTTTT; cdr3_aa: CASSLNRNTGELFF
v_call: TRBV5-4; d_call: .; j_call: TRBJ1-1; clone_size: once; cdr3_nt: TGTGCCAGCAGCTTGGTGGGGCCGAACACTGAAGCTTTCTTT; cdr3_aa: CASSLVGPNTEAFF
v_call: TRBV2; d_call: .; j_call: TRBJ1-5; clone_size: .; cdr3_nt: TGTGCCAGCAGTGAGGCAGGCCTCAATCAGCCCCAGCATTTT; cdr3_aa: CASSEAGLNQPQHF
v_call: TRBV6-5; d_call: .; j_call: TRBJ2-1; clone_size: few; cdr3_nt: TGTGCCAGTCGGGATTACAATGAGCAGTTCTTC; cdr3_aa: CASRDYNEQFF
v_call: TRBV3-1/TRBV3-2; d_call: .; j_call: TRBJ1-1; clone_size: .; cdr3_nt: TGTGCCAGCAGTCTCCGAGCCGGGGACTGGTCGGCTTTCTTT; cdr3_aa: CASSLRAGDWSAFF
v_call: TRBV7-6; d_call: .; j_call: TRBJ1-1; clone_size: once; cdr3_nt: TGTGCCAGCACCCTCAATCCGGGGGGGACTGAAGCTTTCTTT; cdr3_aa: CASTLNPGGTEAFF
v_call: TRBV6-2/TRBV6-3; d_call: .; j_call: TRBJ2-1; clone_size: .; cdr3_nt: TGTGCCAGCAGTTACCCGCGATCGACACGCGGGGTATCAGACAATGAGCAGTTCTTC; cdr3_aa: CASSYPRSTRGVSDNEQFF